This is a list of T cell receptor beta chains from one sample in a study of radiotherapy plus CTLA-4 blockade in lung cancer. The table came from immunoSEQ multiplex PCR; TCRdb's copy has only in-frame clones and leaves some out. The profile shows tens of thousands of clones, roughly 80% of them singletons. Sequencing was performed on peripheral blood, taken from a patient treated with radiotherapy plus ipilimumab. The origin of the receptors is a human donor with non-small cell lung cancer who had stable disease on radiotherapy plus ipilimumab. CDR3s include the opening cysteine and the closing phenylalanine or tryptophan. Fields, in order: V gene, CDR3 length, J gene, D gene, CDR3 protein. A D gene is named only where the DNA matches it firmly.

TRBV7-2	14	TRBJ2-3	TRBD2	CASSRPRGESTQYF
TRBV10-2	13	TRBJ1-2	.	CASRETGPYGYTF
TRBV5-1	16	TRBJ2-7	.	CASSRLDRPSSYEQYF
TRBV9	15	TRBJ1-2	.	CASSARREGGYGYTF
TRBV6-6	13	TRBJ1-1	.	CASTYRVNTEAFF
TRBV14	15	.	.	CASSHLTGPSYEQYF
TRBV4-1	15	TRBJ2-1	TRBD2	CASSPGLAGGDEQFF
TRBV9	15	TRBJ2-1	TRBD2	CASSDGGATGNEQFF
TRBV5-1	15	TRBJ2-3	.	CASALLGSGTDTQYF
TRBV5-5	16	TRBJ2-7	.	CASSLAGGTKAYEQYF
TRBV7-2	15	TRBJ2-2	TRBD1	CASSSTGAVPGELFF
TRBV27	13	TRBJ1-5	.	CASSLKSNQPQHF
TRBV10-2	12	TRBJ1-2	.	CASKDTNYGYTF
TRBV5-4	13	TRBJ2-5	TRBD2	CASSLTSGGSQYF
TRBV30	15	TRBJ2-7	.	CAWGGERRTNYEQYF
TRBV6-1	14	TRBJ1-2	.	CASSASGGGYGYTF
TRBV7-2	14	TRBJ1-2	.	CASSLAGTVADYTF
TRBV29-1	15	TRBJ1-6	TRBD1	CSVAGGNGLNSPLHF
TRBV19	11	TRBJ2-5	.	CASSLGETQYF
TRBV29-1	13	TRBJ2-1	.	CSVEGGVINEQFF
TRBV27	13	TRBJ2-5	.	CASSLFLGETQYF
TRBV5-8	15	.	.	CASSPGGQGSYEQYF
TRBV2	17	TRBJ2-5	.	CASSATLGTEGQETQYF
TRBV29-1	14	TRBJ1-2	.	CSVVQGLTNYGYTF
TRBV10-1	18	TRBJ1-3	TRBD1	CASSRGLATGDSGNTIYF
TRBV7-9	16	TRBJ2-7	TRBD2	CASSPWGGDGSYEQYF
TRBV7-9	16	TRBJ2-2	.	CASSTSGRRATGELFF
TRBV5-1	14	TRBJ2-3	.	CASSLGQGGDTQYF
TRBV28	16	TRBJ1-2	TRBD1	CASSPLDRGIDYGYTF
TRBV18	12	TRBJ1-1	.	CASSRWNTEAFF
TRBV6-1	16	TRBJ1-5	TRBD1	CASSESVDRGNQPQHF
TRBV28	11	TRBJ1-4	.	CASFSNEKLFF
TRBV4-2	16	TRBJ2-1	TRBD2	CASSQRSGGANNEQFF
TRBV6-5	12	TRBJ2-3	.	CASSQLGDTQYF
TRBV5-5	16	TRBJ2-2	TRBD1	CASRPTGGADTGELFF
TRBV14	13	TRBJ2-7	TRBD1	CASSPAGGYEQYF
TRBV27	13	TRBJ2-7	.	CASSLSEFYEQYF
TRBV9	13	TRBJ1-2	.	CASSATDYYGYTF
TRBV12-2	15	TRBJ2-7	.	CASRLGLRGSDEQYF
TRBV29-1	10	TRBJ1-4	.	CSVLDEKLFF
TRBV9	14	TRBJ1-6	.	CASTGTPYNSPLHF
TRBV6-1	13	TRBJ2-5	.	CSSVGRYQETQYF
TRBV5-1	15	TRBJ2-7	.	CASSPLTVNSYEQYF
TRBV9	14	TRBJ2-1	.	CASGVGGSYNEQFF
TRBV28	18	TRBJ1-5	.	CASSLLFPSGNSNQPQHF
TRBV19	17	TRBJ2-4	.	CASSEVPSRLAKNIQYF
TRBV18	14	TRBJ1-1	.	CASSQGVENTEAFF
TRBV5-1	15	TRBJ1-4	.	CASSLSGATNEKLFF